This T cell receptor beta chain emerged from a study of OX40 agonist ivuxolimab in advanced cancers. Germline CDR1 SGHTA, CDR2 FQGTGA. The CDR3 has 14 residues. Clones were read by immunoSEQ multiplex PCR, and TCRdb kept only the in-frame ones, dropping some. Counted here are more than 75,000 clones, roughly 85% occurring once; the ten biggest clones make up 0.2% to 0.25%. Peripheral blood came from all dose cohorts at three timepoints. Comments on this clone: The junction shows a germline mismatch at one end, possibly a read error.

This sequence originates from an adult with an advanced solid tumor such as melanoma, head and neck, liver or kidney cancer. The sample here was CD4+ or CD8+ T cells sorted from blood, taken in a trial of the OX40 agonist ivuxolimab. V and J are TRBV7-3 and TRBJ2-1, with TRBD2 identical over 13 bases. CDR3 region: CASSRLGTSGDPVF. The CDR3 bases are TGTGCCAGCAGCCGCCTGGGGACTAGCGGGGACCCGGTCTTC.